This T cell receptor (beta chain) was identified in a study of control samples from healthy donors and cancer patients. The method was immunoSEQ multiplex PCR; TCRdb's version includes in-frame clones alone and lacks a portion of them. The sample yields 95,000 to 130,000 clones, more than 75% seen once. CDR1 and CDR2 from the germline V gene are SGHAT and FQNNGV. Between the trimmed V and J ends, which lost 5 bases and 3 bases, there was a span of 16 bases. The CDR3 spans 15 residues. The chain joins TRBV11-2 to TRBJ1-2; weak D call: TRBD1 (6 bases). The source of this sequence is a woman aged 65 to 85 in good health. Material: blood. For the CDR3, the DNA is TGTGCCAGCAGCCCCCAGGGGCGCACCCACTATGGCTACACCTTC. This sequence encodes CASSPQGRTHYGYTF.